Described below is a single T cell receptor (beta chain) sequence and its context. The repertoire was sequenced with immunoSEQ multiplex PCR; TCRdb's copy has only in-frame clones and lacks some. The data hold about 340,000 clones, with around 70% observed a single time. The donor cohort consisted entirely of Caucasian adults residing in Nashville, Tennessee. Germline CDR1 reads SGHDT; CDR2 reads YYEEEE. The CDR3 runs to 13 residues. V lost 6 bases to trimming and J lost 8 bases, with 14 bases between them. The source of the sample is a study of shared clonotypes between healthy human individuals. This chain links TRBV5-6 with TRBJ1-4; D is undetermined. Sample: memory CD4+ T cells sorted from blood. Subset noted: CD45RA-negative fraction. The TCR originated in a young man in good health. CDR3 DNA: TGTGCCAGCATCGGAGGGTTTGGCGAAAAACTGTTTTTT. Its translation is CASIGGFGEKLFF.